This entry lists 22 T cell receptor beta chains sequenced from one sample in a study of blood T cell repertoires in COVID-19 (dated by TCRdb to about 2020). Receptor amplification or capture employed the immunoSEQ multiplex PCR assay. In its TCRdb copy, this immuneACCESS table keeps in-frame sequences only and misses some clones. Where compared with another copy, unresolved V genes explain less than half of these, and the others have no known cause. This sample gives more than 110,000 clones in total; roughly 79% of them show up just once. Around 3.2% of the sample lies in the top ten. Specimen: PBMCs or T cells enriched from blood (not recorded which). The receptors here all came from a woman between 45 and 60 years old who had recovered from COVID-19.

The rearrangement links TRBV4-1 to TRBJ2-7, with 9 bases lining up with TRBD2. This CDR3 contains 15 residues. V gave up 4 bases and J gave up 4 bases; unmatched junction bases: 8. Germline V gene sequence: CDR1 MGHRA, CDR2 YSYEKL. CDR3 loop: CASSLGTSRFYEQYF. The CDR3 coding sequence is TGCGCCAGCAGCCTCGGGACTAGCAGATTTTACGAGCAGTACTTC.

The rearrangement links TRBV29-1 to TRBJ2-1; D might be TRBD2 (5 bases). The V and J ends lost 1 base and 9 bases respectively, with 10 bases between them. The CDR3 consists of 12 residues. Germline CDR1 reads SQVTM; CDR2 reads ANQGSEA. The CDR3 spells CSVEAGKPEQFF. CDR3 DNA: TGCAGCGTTGAAGCGGGAAAGCCTGAGCAGTTCTTC.

The rearrangement uses TRBV7-9 and TRBJ1-6; TRBD1 matches at 10 bases. The CDR3 runs 15 residues. Losses at the gene ends were 5 bases for V and 10 bases for J; bases not matched to a gene: 8. Germline assignment: CDR1 SEHNR and CDR2 FQNEAQ (reference sequence). The CDR3 coding sequence is TGTGCCAGCAGCAGACCCGGGACAGGGGTCTCACCCCTCCACTTT. Translating gives CASSRPGTGVSPLHF. Full variable domain (rest looked up from reference TRBV7-9 and TRBJ1-6): DTGVSQNPRHKITKRGQNVTFRCDPISEHNRLYWYRQTLGQGPEFLTYFQNEAQLEKSRLLSDRFSAERPKGSFSTLEIQRTEQGDSAMYLCASSRPGTGVSPLHFGNGTRLTVT.

The chain combines TRBV5-1 with TRBJ1-2; 8 bases align to TRBD1. There are 14 residues in the CDR3. Per germline, CDR1 SGHRS and CDR2 YFSETQ. Trimming cost V 2 bases and J 5 bases; bases outside gene matches: 5. CDR3 residues: CASSFGQGVYGYTF. As DNA, the CDR3 is TGCGCCAGCAGCTTTGGACAGGGAGTGTATGGCTACACCTTC.

This clone was seen at least ten times. This specimen includes other DNA sequences encoding the same CDR3. The chain has TRBV19 and TRBJ1-5, with TRBD1 as a possible D gene (6 bases). The V end was cut by 5 bases, the J end by 0 bases, with 11 bases between. The CDR3 loop spans 15 amino acids. Per germline, CDR1 LNHDA and CDR2 SQIVND (reference sequence). The CDR3 loop is CASSGRGYSNQPQHF. Here the CDR3 DNA reads TGTGCCAGTAGTGGCAGGGGATATAGCAATCAGCCCCAGCATTTT.

The count of this clone is one. The chain uses TRBV24-1 and TRBJ2-3; 8 bases line up with TRBD1. The CDR3 length is 17 residues. Unmatched junction bases numbered 9, after V lost 4 bases and J lost 1 base. Germline V gene data show CDR1 as KGHDR and CDR2 as SFDVKD. The CDR3 sequence is CATSEHQGAAGTDTQYF. The CDR3 region has the DNA TGTGCCACCAGTGAGCACCAGGGGGCAGCGGGCACAGATACGCAGTATTTT.

This clone was seen a single time. The rearrangement uses TRBV18 and TRBJ1-1; D ambiguous. Germline V gene lookup returns CDR1 KGHSH and CDR2 LQKENI. This CDR3 has 14 amino acids. V lost 2 bases, J lost 1 base, and 8 bases lay in between. DNA for the CDR3: TGTGCCAGCTCACCAATTAACTCGAACACTGAAGCTTTCTTT. Its protein product is CASSPINSNTEAFF.

The J gene is TRBJ1-2, the V gene TRBV19, with D possibly matching TRBD1 (5 bases). The germline V gene encodes CDR1 LNHDA and CDR2 SQIVND (reference sequence). The CDR3 has 15 amino acids. V was pared by 3 bases and J by 3 bases, with 14 bases between. The CDR3 loop reads CASSIGSGIHYGYTF. The CDR3 DNA is TGTGCCAGTAGTATTGGATCAGGGATTCACTATGGCTACACCTTC.

The V call is TRBV28, the J call TRBJ2-1; D not resolved. V was cut by 2 bases and J by 8 bases, with 4 bases left in between. Germline CDR1 reads MDHEN; CDR2 reads SYDVKM. This CDR3 has 11 residues. The CDR3 here is CASSLGYEQFF. CDR3 DNA sequence: TGTGCCAGCAGTTTAGGCTATGAGCAGTTCTTC.

This sequence joins TRBV30 and TRBJ2-1, with 8 bases aligning to TRBD2. V lost 5 bases to trimming and J lost 7 bases; unmatched junction nucleotides: 10. The CDR3 runs to 14 residues. Germline assignment: CDR1 GTSNPN and CDR2 SVGIG (reference sequence). CDR3 nucleotide sequence: TGTGCCTGGGGGAGCGGGAGTGGAAGGAATGAGCAGTTCTTC. This codes for CAWGSGSGRNEQFF.

V usage is TRBV28 and J usage is TRBJ2-7; 7 nucleotides line up with TRBD2. This CDR3 is built from 15 residues. The V gene end was trimmed by 7 bases and the J gene end by 3 bases; junction bases not matched to a gene: 12. Germline CDR1 and CDR2: MDHEN and SYDVKM. The CDR3 is CASTLDLAVGYEQYF. The CDR3 DNA sequence: TGTGCCAGCACCCTTGATCTAGCGGTAGGCTACGAGCAGTACTTC. Full variable domain (rest looked up from reference TRBV28 and TRBJ2-7): DVKVTQSSRYLVKRTGEKVFLECVQDMDHENMFWYRQDPGLGLRLIYFSYDVKMKEKGDIPEGYSVSREKKERFSLILESASTNQTSMYLCASTLDLAVGYEQYFGPGTRLTVT.

The rearrangement joins TRBV7-9 to TRBJ1-5; 9 nucleotides match TRBD1. CDR1 and CDR2 (germline): SEHNR, FQNEAQ (reference sequence). Trimming cost V 1 base and J 3 bases; bases outside gene matches: 4. The CDR3 has 16 residues. The CDR3 nucleotides read TGTGCCAGCAGCTTAGGGACAGGGGAGTTCAATCAGCCCCAGCATTTT. Amino acid sequence: CASSLGTGEFNQPQHF.

J is TRBJ2-7 and V is TRBV4-1; D perhaps matches TRBD1 (5 bases). Germline CDR1 MGHRA, CDR2 YSYEKL. Trimming removed 4 bases at V and 2 bases at J, with 12 bases between. The CDR3 sequence is 14 residues long. The CDR3 DNA sequence: TGCGCCAGCAGCCCCCAGGACATAACCTACGAGCAGTACTTC. It is translated as CASSPQDITYEQYF.

The chain uses TRBV13 and TRBJ2-2; TRBD2 is a possible D gene (6 bases). With 6 bases removed from V and 0 bases from J, the gap between germline ends came to 11 bases. The CDR3 runs 15 residues. CDR1 PRHDT and CDR2 FYEKMQ come from the germline V gene (reference sequence). CDR3 bases: TGTGCCAGCAGTCCGGGGGTTCCGAACACCGGGGAGCTGTTTTTT. This translates into CASSPGVPNTGELFF.

The V call is TRBV5-1, the J call TRBJ2-5; maybe TRBD1 (5 bases). This CDR3 is 13 amino acids long. The germline CDR1 and CDR2 sequences are SGHRS and YFSETQ. Trimming removed 0 bases from V and 6 bases from J, with 9 bases in between. Written as DNA, the CDR3 is TGCGCCAGCAGCTTGGAGGGGCGACAGACCCAGTACTTC. It is translated as CASSLEGRQTQYF.

Here the CDR3 DNA reads TGTGCCAGCAGCCCGAGGGGAGGGCCCTACGAGCAGTACTTC. Protein sequence: CASSPRGGPYEQYF. The chain is built from TRBV7-3 and TRBJ2-7; 7 bases are shared with TRBD2. Germline assignment: CDR1 SGHTA and CDR2 FQGTGA. Trimming at V came to 5 bases and at J to 2 bases, leaving 6 bases not matched to a gene. The CDR3 is 14 residues long.

The J gene is TRBJ2-2, the V gene TRBV19; no definite D call. Trimming took off 7 bases at V and 7 bases at J, with 13 bases between the two ends. CDR1 and CDR2 from the germline V gene are LNHDA and SQIVND (reference sequence). CDR3 length: 13 amino acids. CDR3 nucleotides: TGTGCCAGTACCGTTGGTGGCGGCGGGGAGCTGTTTTTT. This sequence encodes CASTVGGGGELFF.

The chain combines TRBV20-1 with TRBJ1-1; 7 bases are a match to TRBD1. This CDR3 comprises 14 residues. The junction had 4 bases not matched to a gene; V was cut back by 3 bases and J by 0 bases. Germline CDR1 and CDR2: DFQATT and SNEGSKA (reference sequence). The CDR3 region has the DNA TGCAGTGCTAGTGGGGACAGATTGAACACTGAAGCTTTCTTT. Amino acids: CSASGDRLNTEAFF.

The V call is TRBV19, the J call TRBJ2-1, with 11 positions matching TRBD1. The V gene's germline CDR1 is LNHDA and CDR2 SQIVND (reference sequence). V gave up 9 bases and J gave up 10 bases; unmatched junction bases: 11. This CDR3 has 14 amino acids. DNA for the CDR3: TGTGCCAGCCAATCGGGACAGGGGGTGGGGGAGCAGTTCTTC. Encoded protein: CASQSGQGVGEQFF.

The V call is TRBV5-1, the J call TRBJ1-2, with TRBD1 matching 7 bases. Germline V gives CDR1 SGHRS, CDR2 YFSETQ. The CDR3 sequence is 16 residues long. The J segment lost 2 bases and the V segment lost 2 bases, leaving 9 bases of the junction unmatched. CDR3 sequence: CASSFDRAVSNYGYTF. The DNA for the CDR3 is TGCGCCAGCAGCTTTGACAGGGCAGTTTCCAACTATGGCTACACCTTC.

V and J are TRBV2 and TRBJ2-3; the match to TRBD2 covers 9 bases. The J segment lost 2 bases and the V segment lost 3 bases, leaving 6 bases of the junction unmatched. There are 16 residues in the CDR3. Germline CDR1 and CDR2: SNHLY and FYNNEI. CDR3 nucleotide sequence: TGTGCCAGCAGTGACCCCCCTAGCGGGGTCACAGATACGCAGTATTTT. Its translation is CASSDPPSGVTDTQYF.

Only one count was recorded for this clone. Other nucleotide sequences in the sample specify the same CDR3. This sequence joins TRBV9 and TRBJ2-1; 7 nucleotides match TRBD1. V shed 4 bases, J shed 3 bases, and the junction held 4 bases outside the gene matches. The CDR3 runs 14 residues. Germline-derived CDR1 and CDR2 are SGDLS and YYNGEE. The chain's CDR3 is CASSPSGGYNEQFF. Here the CDR3 DNA reads TGTGCCAGCAGCCCCTCAGGGGGCTACAATGAGCAGTTCTTC. Combining the CDR3 with reference TRBV9 and TRBJ2-1 gives the whole variable domain DSGVTQTPKHLITATGQRVTLRCSPRSGDLSVYWYQQSLDQGLQFLIQYYNGEERAKGNILERFSAQQFPDLHSELNLSSLELGDSALYFCASSPSGGYNEQFFGPGTRLTVL.